What follows are 10 T cell receptor beta chains derived from one specimen sequenced in a study of cytomegalovirus exposure and HLA in healthy donors (TCRdb year 2017). Libraries came from the immunoSEQ multiplex PCR assay. The multiplex PCR relied on a mix of 60 forward primers for TCR Vbeta segments and 13 reverse primers for TCR Jbeta segments. What TCRdb holds here is the immuneACCESS table cut down to in-frame rearrangements. Part of the clones is not present; checked against another copy, under half of the missing clones reflect an unresolved V gene, and the others are unexplained. The sample data list roughly 240,000 clones, and around four fifths of these were observed just once. Jointly, the top ten make up around 0.45% of the sample. Sequencing was performed on PBMCs. The source is a boy under 18 in good health and CMV-seronegative.

For this clone: At one boundary the junction diverges from the germline segment, which might be a read error. The chain employs TRBV7-9 and TRBJ1-2; 11 bases map to TRBD1. This CDR3 has 15 residues. Germline V gene sequence: CDR1 SEHNR, CDR2 FQNEAQ (reference sequence). For the CDR3, the DNA is TGTTCCAGCAGCTTAGGGACAGGGGGAGAGTATGGCTACACCTTC. Protein product: CSSSLGTGGEYGYTF.

This clone was observed a single time. The CDR3 DNA is TGCGCCAGCAGCCAGGACAGCTATGGCTACACCTTC. This sequence encodes CASSQDSYGYTF. V usage is TRBV5-1 and J usage is TRBJ1-2; possible D gene TRBD1, 6 bases. The V gene lost 4 bases and the J gene lost 4 bases, with 8 bases spanning the gap. The germline gives CDR1 SGHRS, CDR2 YFSETQ. There are 12 residues in the CDR3.

This clone was seen a few times. V gene TRBV14 combines with J gene TRBJ2-1; 8 nucleotides match TRBD2. Trimming cost V 2 bases and J 7 bases; bases outside gene matches: 19. Per the germline V gene, CDR1 is SGHDN and CDR2 is FVKESK. The CDR3 is 19 residues long. The CDR3 DNA follows: TGTGCCAGCAGCCAACATTATGGGGGGAGCGGGAGCCTGAGAAATGAGCAGTTCTTC. This sequence encodes CASSQHYGGSGSLRNEQFF.

The CDR3 is CAWSPTQGQPQHF. The DNA for the CDR3 is TGTGCCTGGAGCCCGACTCAGGGCCAGCCCCAGCATTTT. This chain connects TRBV30 to TRBJ1-5, with a weak D call TRBD1 (5 bases). The CDR3 spans 13 residues. Germline V gene data show CDR1 as GTSNPN and CDR2 as SVGIG (reference sequence). V dropped 3 bases and J dropped 7 bases, with 13 bases sitting between them.

This rearrangement joins TRBV2 to TRBJ1-3; tentatively, D is TRBD1 (6 bases). Trimming took off 2 bases at V and 4 bases at J, with 12 bases between the two ends. The CDR3 is made up of 15 amino acids. Germline V lookup: CDR1 SNHLY, CDR2 FYNNEI. The CDR3 region is CASSEYPGTGNTIYF. The CDR3 DNA is TGTGCCAGCAGTGAATATCCAGGGACAGGAAACACCATATATTTT.

The V call is TRBV5-1, the J call TRBJ2-7, with a possible D match to TRBD2 (5 bases). Germline loops: CDR1 SGHRS, CDR2 YFSETQ. The CDR3 runs to 15 residues. V gave up 4 bases and J gave up 7 bases, with 21 bases separating them. DNA of the CDR3: TGCGCCAGCAGCCCCTACTCGACAACCCCGGGGGAGCAGTACTTC. Protein product: CASSPYSTTPGEQYF.

The chain links TRBV7-6 to TRBJ1-1, with D uncertain. Trimming removed 1 base at V and 6 bases at J, with 9 bases between. The CDR3 has 13 amino acids. CDR1 is SGHVS and CDR2 is FNYEAQ in the germline V gene. The chain's CDR3 is CASSLGRQAEAFF. CDR3 nucleotide sequence: TGTGCCAGCAGCTTAGGAAGGCAGGCTGAAGCTTTCTTT.

This clone has just a few counts. The rearrangement uses TRBV6-1 and TRBJ1-5, with a weak D call TRBD1 (5 bases). Trimming took 3 bases from V and 6 from J, leaving 21 bases between them. The germline V gene has CDR1 MNHNS and CDR2 SASEGT. The CDR3 is 17 amino acids. In DNA form, the CDR3 reads TGTGCCAGCAGTGACGGGTTGGGCAGGGTGAGTTTTCAGCCCCAGCATTTT. Its protein product is CASSDGLGRVSFQPQHF.

The gene calls are TRBV11-2 and TRBJ2-3, with 7 nucleotides matching TRBD2. Trimming removed 2 bases from V and 0 bases from J; junction bases left unmatched: 8. CDR3 length: 17 residues. CDR1 is SGHAT and CDR2 is FQNNGV in the germline V gene. CDR3 sequence (DNA): TGTGCCAGCAGCTTACGCGGGGGTCAAACGAGCACAGATACGCAGTATTTT. It is translated as CASSLRGGQTSTDTQYF.

With regard to this clone: In the same sample, other DNA sequences code for this CDR3. The V call is TRBV5-1, the J call TRBJ1-1; 8 bases are shared with TRBD1. Germline assignment: CDR1 SGHRS and CDR2 YFSETQ. The CDR3 sequence is 15 residues long. V was clipped by 2 bases and J by 1 base; unmatched bases: 4. The CDR3: CASSLTGGSNTEAFF. The CDR3 region has the DNA TGCGCCAGCAGCTTAACAGGGGGATCGAACACTGAAGCTTTCTTT. Full variable domain (remainder filled in from reference TRBV5-1 and TRBJ1-1): KAGVTQTPRYLIKTRGQQVTLSCSPISGHRSVSWYQQTPGQGLQFLFEYFSETQRNKGNFPGRFSGRQFSNSRSEMNVSTLELGDSALYLCASSLTGGSNTEAFFGQGTRLTVV.